A single sample gave rise to the 25 T cell receptor beta chains below, sequenced in a study of tumor-infiltrating lymphocytes in localized non-small cell lung cancer. Profiled with immunoSEQ multiplex PCR; TCRdb holds only in-frame clones, not every one. The table has some 9,500 clones, around 80% seen once; the top ten hold around a tenth. The sample comprised lung tumor tissue. These receptors were taken from a human donor with non-small cell lung cancer.

The chain recombines TRBV4-2 with TRBJ2-1, with unresolved D. Trimming cost V 0 bases and J 6 bases, with 9 bases left between them. Germline V gene lookup returns CDR1 LGHNA and CDR2 YNFKEQ. This CDR3 comprises 14 residues. As DNA, the CDR3 is TGTGCCAGCAGCCAAGATTGGCAGGCCAATGAGCAGTTCTTC. Residues: CASSQDWQANEQFF.

The chain combines TRBV2 with TRBJ2-1, with D hard to call. This CDR3 is built from 13 residues. V was shortened by 4 bases and J by 7 bases, with 11 bases between the two germline ends. Germline loops: CDR1 SNHLY, CDR2 FYNNEI. This chain's CDR3 is CASSGRWGNEQFF. In DNA, the CDR3 is TGTGCCAGCAGTGGGCGTTGGGGTAATGAGCAGTTCTTC.

The rearrangement uses TRBV6-7 and TRBJ2-5; 10 bases fit TRBD2. TRBV6-7 falls under the ORF class, with uncertain function. The CDR3 has 15 amino acids. V shed 6 bases, J shed 2 bases, and the junction held 6 bases outside the gene matches. The CDR3 DNA reads as TGTGCCAGCAGGGTAGCGGGGGGCACACAAGAGACCCAGTACTTC. This codes for CASRVAGGTQETQYF.

The CDR3 DNA reads as TGTGCCAGCAGCCACAGCCTGGGACAGGGGAACACTGAAGCTTTCTTT. This sequence encodes CASSHSLGQGNTEAFF. V gene TRBV5-8 combines with J gene TRBJ1-1; 9 nucleotides align to TRBD1. The V and J ends lost 4 bases and 1 base, in that order; junction bases with no gene match: 8. The germline V gene has CDR1 SGHTS and CDR2 YDEGEE. The CDR3 totals 16 residues.

The chain joins TRBV14 to TRBJ2-7, with D perhaps TRBD2 (5 bases). Germline loops: CDR1 SGHDN, CDR2 FVKESK. Trimming removed 5 bases at V and 3 bases at J, with 8 bases between. The CDR3 runs to 12 residues. CDR3 sequence reads: CASSMSGYEQYF. In DNA form, the CDR3 reads TGTGCCAGCAGCATGAGCGGCTACGAGCAGTACTTC. Variable domain in full (rest from reference TRBV14 and TRBJ2-7): EAGVTQFPSHSVIEKGQTVTLRCDPISGHDNLYWYRRVMGKEIKFLLHFVKESKQDESGMPNNRFLAERTGGTYSTLKVQPAELEDSGVYFCASSMSGYEQYFGPGTRLTVT.

The chain joins TRBV19 to TRBJ1-5, with a weak D call TRBD1 (6 bases). Trimming took off 5 bases at V and 7 bases at J, with 18 bases between the two ends. The CDR3 sequence is 15 residues long. CDR1 is LNHDA and CDR2 is SQIVND in the germline V gene (reference sequence). The CDR3 DNA reads as TGTGCCAGTAGTCTCACCACCCAGGGGAACCAGCCCCAGCATTTT. Its translation is CASSLTTQGNQPQHF.

This clone was detected once. The genes are TRBV14 and TRBJ2-1, with 9 bases matching TRBD2. The CDR3 is 14 residues long. V lost 6 bases and J lost 4; bases outside the gene matches: 4. Germline assignment: CDR1 SGHDN and CDR2 FVKESK. CDR3 nucleotides: TGTGCCAGCAGAGCGGGGGGCACGTACAATGAGCAGTTCTTC. Translation gives CASRAGGTYNEQFF.

V and J are TRBV30 and TRBJ1-3, with D tentatively TRBD1 (5 bases). The CDR3 loop spans 14 amino acids. Trimming took 0 bases from V and 4 from J, leaving 10 bases between them. Germline V CDR1 and CDR2: GTSNPN, SVGIG (reference sequence). As DNA, the CDR3 is TGTGCCTGGAGTGTGGGGCAGGGAGGAAACACCATATATTTT. Translated: CAWSVGQGGNTIYF.

This clone came up once. The rearrangement uses TRBV5-1 and TRBJ1-3, with 8 bases aligning to TRBD1. There are 15 residues in the CDR3. J gave up 4 bases and V 4 bases, and 7 bases lay outside the gene matches. Germline CDR1 is SGHRS and CDR2 is YFSETQ. DNA of the CDR3: TGCGCCAGCAGCCGCCAGGGGGCGGACGGAAACACCATATATTTT. Amino acids: CASSRQGADGNTIYF. Full variable domain (remainder filled in from reference TRBV5-1 and TRBJ1-3): KAGVTQTPRYLIKTRGQQVTLSCSPISGHRSVSWYQQTPGQGLQFLFEYFSETQRNKGNFPGRFSGRQFSNSRSEMNVSTLELGDSALYLCASSRQGADGNTIYFGEGSWLTVV.

The chain combines TRBV11-2 with TRBJ1-3; no clear D. In germline, CDR1 is SGHAT, CDR2 FQNNGV. Trimming shortened V by 7 bases and J by 4 bases, and 14 bases separated the two germline ends. This CDR3 is built from 14 residues. The CDR3 sequence is CASIPDRGGNTIYF. Here the CDR3 DNA reads TGTGCCAGCATCCCTGACCGGGGAGGAAACACCATATATTTT.

The chain joins TRBV30 to TRBJ1-6; no reliable D call. V was clipped by 2 bases and J by 2 bases, with 4 bases between them. This CDR3 region has 13 residues. CDR1 is GTSNPN, CDR2 SVGIG, per germline (reference sequence). CDR3 amino acids: CAWSITYNSPLHF. As DNA, the CDR3 is TGTGCCTGGAGTATCACCTATAATTCACCCCTCCACTTT.

The chain links TRBV28 to TRBJ2-5, with D possibly TRBD2 on 6 matching bases. The CDR3 sequence is 14 residues long. Trimming left V 3 bases short and J 5 bases short, with 13 bases between. Germline V gene lookup returns CDR1 MDHEN and CDR2 SYDVKM. The CDR3 sequence is CASSLGGGGETQYF. In DNA form, the CDR3 reads TGTGCCAGCAGTTTGGGAGGTGGGGGGGAGACCCAGTACTTC.

This chain connects TRBV11-2 to TRBJ2-5; 8 bases fit TRBD2. The CDR3 has 16 amino acids. Unmatched junction bases numbered 10, after V lost 4 bases and J lost 3 bases. CDR1 SGHAT and CDR2 FQNNGV come from the germline V gene. CDR3 protein: CASSSVGGGAKETQYF. DNA of the CDR3: TGTGCCAGCAGCTCGGTCGGGGGGGGAGCTAAAGAGACCCAGTACTTC.

This clone was observed a few times. The chain uses TRBV19 and TRBJ1-5; D is perhaps TRBD1 (5 bases). Germline CDR1 and CDR2: LNHDA and SQIVND (reference sequence). The ends were cut back, 10 bases at V and 6 bases at J, with 16 bases in the middle. This CDR3 is built from 13 residues. The CDR3 DNA sequence: TGTGCCAACGCAGGGACGGAAGGTCAGCCCCAGCATTTT. This sequence encodes CANAGTEGQPQHF.

This chain uses TRBV28 with TRBJ1-1; 9 positions match TRBD1. This CDR3 has 13 amino acids. With 6 bases clipped from V and 5 bases from J, the junction kept 4 bases outside the gene matches. The V gene's germline CDR1 is MDHEN and CDR2 SYDVKM. DNA for the CDR3: TGTGCCAGCAGCCGGGACAGGGTTACTGAAGCTTTCTTT. It specifies CASSRDRVTEAFF.

The chain joins TRBV5-1 to TRBJ2-4, with 9 bases aligning to TRBD1. After removal of 4 bases from V and 2 bases from J, the junction contained 4 bases not matched to a gene. The CDR3 has 15 amino acids. The germline gives CDR1 SGHRS, CDR2 YFSETQ. CDR3 loop: CASSRTGETKNIQYF. CDR3 nucleotides: TGCGCCAGCAGCCGGACAGGGGAAACCAAAAACATTCAGTACTTC. The entire variable domain, with the rest obtained from reference TRBV5-1 and TRBJ2-4, is as follows: KAGVTQTPRYLIKTRGQQVTLSCSPISGHRSVSWYQQTPGQGLQFLFEYFSETQRNKGNFPGRFSGRQFSNSRSEMNVSTLELGDSALYLCASSRTGETKNIQYFGAGTRLSVL.

This chain links TRBV28 with TRBJ2-2, with a weak D call TRBD2 (6 bases). Germline-derived CDR1 and CDR2 are MDHEN and SYDVKM. The CDR3 has 13 amino acids. The V end lost 3 bases, the J end lost 7 bases, and 9 bases lay between the germline ends. The CDR3 coding sequence is TGTGCCAGCAGTTTGGGGGGTTTCGGGGAGCTGTTTTTT. It yields the protein CASSLGGFGELFF.

The rearrangement links TRBV6-5 to TRBJ1-2, with D unresolved. The CDR3 has 12 amino acids. The V end was cut by 6 bases, the J end by 2 bases, with 7 bases between. Germline CDR1 MNHEY, CDR2 SVGAGI. The CDR3 loop is CASRGRNYGYTF. For the CDR3, the DNA is TGTGCCAGCAGGGGAAGAAACTATGGCTACACCTTC.

This clone was recorded once. CDR3 protein: CASSSLWGGEQYF. The CDR3 region has the DNA TGTGCCAGCAGCTCTCTGTGGGGGGGGGAGCAGTACTTC. The rearrangement uses TRBV5-5 and TRBJ2-7; 7 nucleotides line up with TRBD2. This CDR3 region has 13 residues. The germline CDR1 and CDR2 sequences are SGHKS and YYEKEE (reference sequence). Germline trimming cut 3 bases from V and 7 bases from J; bases unmatched to any gene: 7.

V and J are TRBV18 and TRBJ1-1, with 9 bases fitting TRBD1. Germline lookup yields CDR1 KGHSH and CDR2 LQKENI. CDR3 length: 15 residues. The V and J ends lost 3 bases and 1 base, in that order; junction bases with no gene match: 3. Written as DNA, the CDR3 is TGTGCCAGCTCACCGACACAGGGGGCGAACACTGAAGCTTTCTTT. Protein: CASSPTQGANTEAFF.

The CDR3 DNA sequence: TGTGCCAGCAGCCCCGAACTAGCGGGAGGGTACAATGAGCAGTTCTTC. This translates into CASSPELAGGYNEQFF. The chain carries TRBV14 and TRBJ2-1, with 13 bases matching TRBD2. There are 16 residues in the CDR3. V trimming: 4 bases; J trimming: 4 bases; junction bases outside the gene matches: 4. Germline V lookup: CDR1 SGHDN, CDR2 FVKESK.

The chain employs TRBV4-3 and TRBJ2-7; D may be TRBD2 (5 bases). Deletions cut 0 bases from V and 9 bases from J, with 18 bases between. This CDR3 is built from 15 residues. From germline, CDR1 is LGHNA and CDR2 YSLEER. The CDR3 sequence is CASSQEIKDSIGQYF. The DNA for the CDR3 is TGCGCCAGCAGCCAAGAAATAAAGGACTCCATCGGGCAGTACTTC.

The chain employs TRBV7-2 and TRBJ1-5, with D unresolved. Trimming left V 5 bases short and J 7 bases short, with 12 bases between. The CDR3 contains 13 residues. Germline V lookup: CDR1 SGHTA, CDR2 FQGNSA. The CDR3 nucleotides are TGTGCCAGCAGCCCGGACCCTCGACAGCCCCAGCATTTT. Protein product: CASSPDPRQPQHF.

The chain employs TRBV15 and TRBJ2-2; D possibly corresponds to TRBD2 (5 bases). V was clipped by 0 bases and J by 9 bases, with 23 bases between them. The CDR3 is made up of 18 amino acids. Looked up from germline, CDR1 is LNHNV and CDR2 is YYDKDF (reference sequence). Here the CDR3 reads CATSRDLGLRTSPRELFF. The CDR3 nucleotides read TGTGCCACCAGCAGAGATTTAGGGCTGAGGACTTCACCCCGGGAGCTGTTTTTT.

This chain links TRBV9 with TRBJ1-1, with 7 nucleotides matching TRBD1. CDR1 and CDR2 from the germline V gene are SGDLS and YYNGEE. V shed 3 bases and J 4 bases; nucleotides not matched to a gene: 9. This CDR3 is built from 15 residues. The CDR3 is CASSGPGGGSTEAFF. As DNA, the CDR3 is TGTGCCAGCAGCGGTCCAGGGGGAGGTAGCACTGAAGCTTTCTTT.